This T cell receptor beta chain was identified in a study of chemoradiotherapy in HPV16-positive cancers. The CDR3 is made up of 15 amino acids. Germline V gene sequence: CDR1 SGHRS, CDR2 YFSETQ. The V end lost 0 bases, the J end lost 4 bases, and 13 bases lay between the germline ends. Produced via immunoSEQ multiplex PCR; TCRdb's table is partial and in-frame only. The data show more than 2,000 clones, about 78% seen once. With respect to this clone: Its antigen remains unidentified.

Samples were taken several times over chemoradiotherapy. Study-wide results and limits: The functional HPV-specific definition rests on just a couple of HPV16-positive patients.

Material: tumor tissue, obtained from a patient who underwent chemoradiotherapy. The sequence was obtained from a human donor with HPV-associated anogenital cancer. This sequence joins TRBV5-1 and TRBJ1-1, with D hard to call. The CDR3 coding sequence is TGCGCCAGCAGCTTGGAGTCACATCGAGGCACTGAAGCTTTCTTT. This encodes CASSLESHRGTEAFF.